What follows are 10 T cell receptor beta chains derived from one specimen sequenced in a study of cytomegalovirus exposure and HLA in healthy donors. The PCR had 60 Vbeta and 13 Jbeta primers. Profiled with immunoSEQ multiplex PCR; TCRdb holds only in-frame clones, not every one. This sample yields about 160,000 clones, of which approximately 78% are seen a single time; about 0.89% belongs to the top ten. The sequencing sample was made of PBMCs. Every receptor here comes from a girl aged 2 to 9 in good health and CMV-seropositive.

The chain is built from TRBV6-4 and TRBJ1-5, with D uncertain. The germline V gene has CDR1 MRHNA and CDR2 SNTAGT. The CDR3 runs to 13 residues. Trimming shortened V by 3 bases and J by 0 bases, and 3 bases separated the two germline ends. The CDR3 sequence is CASSERSNQPQHF. CDR3 bases: TGTGCCAGCAGTGAGCGTAGCAATCAGCCCCAGCATTTT.

This sequence joins TRBV4-2 and TRBJ2-5; 11 nucleotides line up with TRBD2. V shed 4 bases, J shed 2 bases, and the junction held 3 bases outside the gene matches. Germline loops: CDR1 LGHNA, CDR2 YNFKEQ. The CDR3 totals 15 residues. CDR3: CASSPGTSGQETQYF. Here the CDR3 DNA reads TGTGCCAGCAGCCCCGGGACTAGCGGTCAAGAGACCCAGTACTTC.

The J gene is TRBJ1-2, the V gene TRBV5-1, with 7 bases fitting TRBD1. Germline V gene sequence: CDR1 SGHRS, CDR2 YFSETQ. This CDR3 comprises 15 residues. V was clipped by 1 base and J by 6 bases; unmatched bases: 9. CDR3 DNA sequence: TGCGCCAGCAGCTTGAGTCACAGGGGTATTAATGGCTACACCTTC. Translation: CASSLSHRGINGYTF.

This chain connects TRBV6-1 to TRBJ1-1; weak D call: TRBD1 (6 bases). Trimming left V 7 bases short and J 11 bases short, with 17 bases between. Germline V lookup: CDR1 MNHNS, CDR2 SASEGT. The CDR3 spans 12 residues. In DNA form, the CDR3 reads TGTGCCAGCATCGCTTGGCAGGGGCGGGCTTTCTTT. Translation: CASIAWQGRAFF.

This clone was observed once. J is TRBJ2-7 and V is TRBV28; D is ambiguous. This CDR3 has 13 residues. V was cut by 3 bases and J by 2 bases, with 8 bases left in between. The germline V gene has CDR1 MDHEN and CDR2 SYDVKM. The CDR3 reads CASSLSETYEQYF. DNA for the CDR3: TGTGCCAGCAGTTTGAGCGAGACCTACGAGCAGTACTTC.

This rearrangement joins TRBV7-2 to TRBJ2-7, with D maybe TRBD1 (7 bases). This CDR3 has 14 amino acids. CDR1 and CDR2 (germline): SGHTA, FQGNSA. Deletions cut 5 bases from V and 4 bases from J, with 15 bases between. DNA of the CDR3: TGTGCCAGCAGCCCTCCAGGGGGGTGGTACGAGCAGTACTTC. As protein: CASSPPGGWYEQYF.

This chain connects TRBV6-5 to TRBJ2-5, with TRBD1 matching over 11 bases. V was clipped by 3 bases and J by 5 bases; unmatched bases: 8. Germline-derived CDR1 and CDR2 are MNHEY and SVGAGI. CDR3 size: 16 residues. The CDR3 DNA reads as TGTGCCAGCAGTTATACCCCCGGGACAGGGGGGGAGACCCAGTACTTC. Translation gives CASSYTPGTGGETQYF.

The rearrangement uses TRBV30 and TRBJ1-4; 9 bases are shared with TRBD1. J was trimmed by 7 bases and V by 7 bases; bases with no gene match: 10. The CDR3 consists of 14 residues. Germline CDR1 and CDR2: GTSNPN and SVGIG (reference sequence). As DNA, the CDR3 is TGTGCCTCGGGGGACAGGGACGTTATTGAAAAACTGTTTTTT. Its protein product is CASGDRDVIEKLFF.

The gene calls are TRBV5-6 and TRBJ2-7, with 8 bases aligning to TRBD1. Germline lookup yields CDR1 SGHDT and CDR2 YYEEEE. V dropped 2 bases and J dropped 2; count of bases not matched to a gene: 3. The CDR3 length is 14 residues. The CDR3 nucleotides read TGTGCCAGCAGCTTCCGGGACAGGCCCTACGAGCAGTACTTC. Encoded protein: CASSFRDRPYEQYF. Using reference TRBV5-6 and TRBJ2-7 for the parts outside the CDR3, the full variable domain is DAGVTQSPTHLIKTRGQQVTLRCSPKSGHDTVSWYQQALGQGPQFIFQYYEEEERQRGNFPDRFSGHQFPNYSSELNVNALLLGDSALYLCASSFRDRPYEQYFGPGTRLTVT.

V is TRBV5-1 and J is TRBJ2-3; 10 bases align to TRBD1. Per the germline V gene, CDR1 is SGHRS and CDR2 is YFSETQ. The CDR3 is 15 residues long. V lost 3 bases, J lost 8 bases, and 9 bases stayed unmatched. The CDR3 DNA sequence: TGCGCCAGCAGCTCCGGACAGGGGGGAAGAGGTACGCAGTATTTT. Its translation is CASSSGQGGRGTQYF.